This T cell receptor beta chain was recorded in a study of blood T cells in healthy people across ages. The second PCR ran roughly 7 to 12 cycles with a sample-barcoded 5' primer and J-beta primers. Researchers report that each sample yielded at least 3 million CDR3-containing paired-end reads. TCRdb reprocessed the 5' RACE reads via MiXCR and lists one record per CDR3 protein. The table shows about 1.6 million distinct CDR3 sequences, with almost 35% occurring only once. The germline CDR1 and CDR2 sequences are MDHEN and SYDVKM. This CDR3 region has 17 residues. V lost 6 bases, J lost 3 bases, and 18 bases lay in between.

The TCR originated in a woman aged 25 to 39 in good health. The gene calls are TRBV28 and TRBJ1-6; unclear D gene. Sequenced input: blood. CDR3 in amino acids: CASSLRGRLIYNSPLHF. DNA of the CDR3: TGTGCCAGCAGCCTTCGCGGGCGTCTAATCTATAATTCACCCCTCCACTTT.